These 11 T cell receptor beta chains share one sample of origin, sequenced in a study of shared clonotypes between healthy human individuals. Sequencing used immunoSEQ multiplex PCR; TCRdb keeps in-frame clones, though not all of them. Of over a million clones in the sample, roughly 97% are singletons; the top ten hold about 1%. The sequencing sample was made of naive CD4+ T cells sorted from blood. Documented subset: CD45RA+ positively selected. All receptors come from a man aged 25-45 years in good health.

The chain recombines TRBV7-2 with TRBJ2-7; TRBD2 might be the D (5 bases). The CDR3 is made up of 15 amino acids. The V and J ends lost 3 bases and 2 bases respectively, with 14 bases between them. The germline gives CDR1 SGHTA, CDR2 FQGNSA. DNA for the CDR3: TGTGCCAGCAGCTTTGATAGGACTCCTCCCTACGAGCAGTACTTC. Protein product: CASSFDRTPPYEQYF.

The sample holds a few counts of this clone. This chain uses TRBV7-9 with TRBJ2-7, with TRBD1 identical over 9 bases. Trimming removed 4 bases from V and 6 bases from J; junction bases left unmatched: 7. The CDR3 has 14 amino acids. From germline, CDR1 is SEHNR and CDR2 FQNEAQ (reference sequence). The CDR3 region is CASSSRTGESEQYF. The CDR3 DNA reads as TGTGCCAGCAGCTCGAGGACAGGGGAGTCCGAGCAGTACTTC.

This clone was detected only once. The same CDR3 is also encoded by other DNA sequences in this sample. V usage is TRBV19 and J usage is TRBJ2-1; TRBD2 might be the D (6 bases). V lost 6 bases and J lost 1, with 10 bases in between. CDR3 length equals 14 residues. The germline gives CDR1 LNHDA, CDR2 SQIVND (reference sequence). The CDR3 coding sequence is TGTGCCAGTAGGGGACGGGGGTCCTACAATGAGCAGTTCTTC. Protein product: CASRGRGSYNEQFF. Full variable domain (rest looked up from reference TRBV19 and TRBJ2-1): DGGITQSPKYLFRKEGQNVTLSCEQNLNHDAMYWYRQDPGQGLRLIYYSQIVNDFQKGDIAEGYSVSREKKESFPLTVTSAQKNPTAFYLCASRGRGSYNEQFFGPGTRLTVL.

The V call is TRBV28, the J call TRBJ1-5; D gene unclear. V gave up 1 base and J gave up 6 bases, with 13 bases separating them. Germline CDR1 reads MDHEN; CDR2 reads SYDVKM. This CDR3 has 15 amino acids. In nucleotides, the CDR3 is TGTGCCAGCAGTTTATCCTCGGGATTCGGTCAGCCCCAGCATTTT. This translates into CASSLSSGFGQPQHF.

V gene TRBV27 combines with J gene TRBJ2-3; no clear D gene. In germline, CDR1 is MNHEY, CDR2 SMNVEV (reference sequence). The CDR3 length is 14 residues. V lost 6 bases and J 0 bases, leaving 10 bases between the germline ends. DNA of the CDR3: TGTGCCAGCAGCCGCCTGGGGAGCACAGATACGCAGTATTTT. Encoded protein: CASSRLGSTDTQYF.

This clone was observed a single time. The DNA for the CDR3 is TGTGCCAGCAGCTTGTATGCAGAGAGCTCCTACGAGCAGTACTTC. This encodes CASSLYAESSYEQYF. The gene calls are TRBV5-5 and TRBJ2-7; D unclear. Trimming left V 1 base short and J 0 bases short, with 11 bases between. The germline V gene has CDR1 SGHKS and CDR2 YYEKEE (reference sequence). The CDR3 is 15 residues long.

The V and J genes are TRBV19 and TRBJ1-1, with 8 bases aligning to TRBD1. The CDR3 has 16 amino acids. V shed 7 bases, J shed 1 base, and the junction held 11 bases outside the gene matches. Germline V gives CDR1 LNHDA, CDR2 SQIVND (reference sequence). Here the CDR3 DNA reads TGTGCCAGTATGGGGTTCAGGGGGCGAGAGAACACTGAAGCTTTCTTT. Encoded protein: CASMGFRGRENTEAFF.

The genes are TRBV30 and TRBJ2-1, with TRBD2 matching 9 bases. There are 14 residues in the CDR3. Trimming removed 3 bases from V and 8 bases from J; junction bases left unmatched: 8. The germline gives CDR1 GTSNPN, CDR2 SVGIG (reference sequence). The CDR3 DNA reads TGTGCCTGGAGCTCTTTAGCGGGAGCCCATGAGCAGTTCTTC. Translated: CAWSSLAGAHEQFF. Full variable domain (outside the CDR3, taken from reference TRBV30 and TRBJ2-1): SQTIHQWPATLVQPVGSPLSLECTVEGTSNPNLYWYRQAAGRGLQLLFYSVGIGQISSEVPQNLSASRPQDRQFILSSKKLLLSDSGFYLCAWSSLAGAHEQFFGPGTRLTVL.

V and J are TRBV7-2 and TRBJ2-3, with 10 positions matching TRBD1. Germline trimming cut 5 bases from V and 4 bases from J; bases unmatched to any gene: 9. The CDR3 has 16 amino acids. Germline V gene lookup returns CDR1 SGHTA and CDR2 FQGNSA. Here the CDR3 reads CASSPRDRGGSDTQYF. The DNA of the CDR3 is TGTGCCAGCAGCCCACGGGACAGGGGAGGTTCAGATACGCAGTATTTT.

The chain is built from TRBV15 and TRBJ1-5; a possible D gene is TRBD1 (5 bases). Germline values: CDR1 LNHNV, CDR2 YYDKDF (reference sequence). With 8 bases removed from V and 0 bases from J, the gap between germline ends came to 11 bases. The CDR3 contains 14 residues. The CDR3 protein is CATSRGASNQPQHF. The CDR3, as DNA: TGTGCCACCTCCCGTGGGGCTAGCAATCAGCCCCAGCATTTT.

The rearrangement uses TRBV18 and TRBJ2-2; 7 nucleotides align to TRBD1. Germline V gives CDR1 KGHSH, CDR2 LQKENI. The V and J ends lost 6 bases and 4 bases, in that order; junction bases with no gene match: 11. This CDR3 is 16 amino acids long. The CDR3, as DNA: TGTGCCAGCTCGCACAGGGGAGTTCCCCCCACCGGGGAGCTGTTTTTT. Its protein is CASSHRGVPPTGELFF.